These 25 T cell receptor beta chains were all obtained from the same sample, sequenced in a study of T cell responses to AZD1222 COVID-19 vaccine. The data were produced by immunoSEQ multiplex PCR, yet TCRdb's version contains in-frame clones alone and is incomplete. Here the sample spans about 140,000 clones, about nine tenths being singletons. Sequenced material: peripheral blood, taken on day 0 of AZD1222 vaccination. Receptors were obtained from an adult in good health.

The genes are TRBV11-2 and TRBJ1-5; possible D gene TRBD1, 6 bases. Germline-derived CDR1 and CDR2 are SGHAT and FQNNGV. With 5 bases removed from V and 1 base from J, the gap between germline ends came to 15 bases. The CDR3 sequence is 16 residues long. The CDR3 region is CASSRLQGVSNQPQHF. CDR3 nucleotide sequence: TGTGCCAGCAGCCGACTACAGGGTGTAAGCAATCAGCCCCAGCATTTT.

CDR3 coding DNA: TGTGCCAGCAGTTCTAGCGGAGAATACAATGAGCAGTTCTTC. Translation gives CASSSSGEYNEQFF. J is TRBJ2-1 and V is TRBV6-5; the match to TRBD2 covers 7 bases. The CDR3 length is 14 residues. V lost 4 bases, J lost 4 bases, and 4 bases stayed unmatched. CDR1 is MNHEY and CDR2 is SVGAGI in the germline V gene.

This chain links TRBV19 with TRBJ1-1; a possible D gene is TRBD1 (6 bases). Germline V gives CDR1 LNHDA, CDR2 SQIVND (reference sequence). V was pared by 1 base and J by 11 bases, with 17 bases between. The CDR3 length is 14 residues. DNA for the CDR3: TGTGCCAGTAGTATAGGGGCAGGGGTTTCGCGTGCTTTCTTT. It codes for CASSIGAGVSRAFF.

The genes are TRBV3-1 (or the pseudogene TRBV3-2) and TRBJ2-2, with a possible D match to TRBD1 (5 bases). V was pared by 6 bases and J by 6 bases, with 14 bases between. CDR3 length: 14 residues. Per germline, CDR1 LGHDT and CDR2 YNNKEL (reference sequence). Written as DNA, the CDR3 is TGTGCCAGCAGTCGGGCCCTAGGGGCCGGGGAGCTGTTTTTT. It yields the protein CASSRALGAGELFF.

The V and J genes are TRBV6-6 and TRBJ2-3; 12 bases align to TRBD1. V shed 5 bases and J 4 bases; nucleotides not matched to a gene: 13. This CDR3 comprises 18 residues. Germline CDR1 reads MNHNY; CDR2 reads SVGAGI (reference sequence). CDR3 nucleotide sequence: TGTGCCAGCAGTCCGGGACAGGGGGCACCCACAGTGCCAGATACGCAGTATTTT. Residues: CASSPGQGAPTVPDTQYF.

The chain carries TRBV5-1 and TRBJ1-4; D gene uncertain. The ends were cut back, 0 bases at V and 8 bases at J, with 11 bases in the middle. Per the germline V gene, CDR1 is SGHRS and CDR2 is YFSETQ. This CDR3 is 14 amino acids long. The CDR3 here is CASSLASTGEKLFF. The CDR3 coding sequence is TGCGCCAGCAGCTTGGCGTCCACGGGGGAAAAACTGTTTTTT.

The chain couples TRBV30 to TRBJ1-1; D might be TRBD1 (6 bases). The CDR3 has 15 residues. Per germline, CDR1 GTSNPN and CDR2 SVGIG (reference sequence). Deletions cut 5 bases from V and 5 bases from J, with 21 bases between. The CDR3 here is CAWCLILETGTEAFF. The CDR3 DNA is TGTGCCTGGTGTTTGATCCTCGAGACAGGAACTGAAGCTTTCTTT.

V usage is TRBV19 and J usage is TRBJ2-2; 9 bases align to TRBD2. Germline assignment: CDR1 LNHDA and CDR2 SQIVND (reference sequence). CDR3 length equals 18 residues. V gave up 1 base and J gave up 2 bases; unmatched junction bases: 8. The CDR3 coding sequence is TGTGCCAGTAGTATAGTCGGTAGCGGGAGATTAAACACCGGGGAGCTGTTTTTT. Translating it yields CASSIVGSGRLNTGELFF.

This clone appeared once. The chain recombines TRBV7-7 with TRBJ2-1; D call uncertain. In germline, CDR1 is SSHAT, CDR2 FNYEAQ (reference sequence). This CDR3 region has 16 residues. Trimming removed 2 bases at V and 0 bases at J, with 11 bases between. The CDR3 region is CASSLTGPSSYNEQFF. CDR3 in DNA: TGTGCCAGCAGCTTAACCGGTCCCAGCTCCTACAATGAGCAGTTCTTC.

The chain carries TRBV19 and TRBJ1-1, with D hard to call. Germline V lookup: CDR1 LNHDA, CDR2 SQIVND (reference sequence). The length of the CDR3 is 12 residues. V was trimmed by 7 bases and J by 9 bases, leaving 15 bases between them. This CDR3 reads CASISSGRQAFF. The CDR3 nucleotides read TGTGCCAGTATCTCAAGCGGGCGGCAAGCTTTCTTT.

The chain couples TRBV13 to TRBJ1-2; D might be TRBD1 (5 bases). V shed 6 bases and J shed 8 bases, with 22 bases lying between them. The CDR3 is made up of 15 amino acids. Germline V CDR1 and CDR2: PRHDT, FYEKMQ (reference sequence). As DNA, the CDR3 is TGTGCCAGCAGGTCCACCCTGCGGGGCCTTTTCGGCTACACCTTC. Translated: CASRSTLRGLFGYTF.

This chain uses TRBV5-6 with TRBJ2-1; D gene ambiguous. V was cut by 4 bases and J by 1 base, with 12 bases left in between. The length of the CDR3 is 15 residues. CDR1 is SGHDT and CDR2 is YYEEEE in the germline V gene. This CDR3 reads CASSPLLGSYNEQFF. The CDR3 DNA reads TGTGCCAGCAGCCCGCTGCTGGGTTCCTACAATGAGCAGTTCTTC.

The genes are TRBV2 and TRBJ1-1; 10 positions agree with TRBD1. The CDR3 covers 16 residues. J gave up 1 base and V 8 bases, and 10 bases lay outside the gene matches. Germline-derived CDR1 and CDR2 are SNHLY and FYNNEI. The CDR3 here is CASLRDRGPSNTEAFF. CDR3 sequence (DNA): TGTGCCAGCTTAAGAGACAGGGGGCCCTCGAACACTGAAGCTTTCTTT.

The CDR3 DNA reads as TGTGCCAGCTCACCACTCCCCCTAGCGGGGGGTCTAGCGAATGAGCAGTTCTTC. Protein: CASSPLPLAGGLANEQFF. The chain joins TRBV18 to TRBJ2-1, with TRBD2 matching 11 bases. With 1 base clipped from V and 7 bases from J, the junction kept 12 bases outside the gene matches. Germline lookup yields CDR1 KGHSH and CDR2 LQKENI. The CDR3 runs 18 residues.

The chain has TRBV18 and TRBJ2-3; the D gene is possibly TRBD2 (6 bases). This CDR3 is 18 amino acids long. Trimming shortened V by 3 bases and J by 3 bases, and 22 bases separated the two germline ends. The germline gives CDR1 KGHSH, CDR2 LQKENI. CDR3 DNA sequence: TGTGCCAGCTCACCCGAGGTGGGATCGGGAGAATGGACAGATACGCAGTATTTT. Its translation is CASSPEVGSGEWTDTQYF.

V and J are TRBV30 and TRBJ1-1; 10 positions agree with TRBD1. Germline V CDR1 and CDR2: GTSNPN, SVGIG (reference sequence). CDR3 length: 14 residues. V gave up 3 bases and J gave up 5 bases; unmatched junction bases: 6. This chain's CDR3 is CAWSEGTGDTEAFF. CDR3 DNA sequence: TGTGCCTGGAGCGAAGGGACAGGGGATACTGAAGCTTTCTTT.

J is TRBJ2-2 and V is TRBV19, with a tentative D call TRBD1 (6 bases). Germline loops: CDR1 LNHDA, CDR2 SQIVND (reference sequence). This CDR3 is 14 amino acids long. Trimming stripped 4 bases from V and 2 bases from J, with 8 bases between. CDR3 DNA: TGTGCCAGTAGTAGACAGGTTAACACCGGGGAGCTGTTTTTT. Residues: CASSRQVNTGELFF.

The rearrangement links TRBV5-6 to TRBJ2-5; unclear D gene. The CDR3 sequence is 16 residues long. V was cut by 3 bases and J by 1 base, with 16 bases left in between. Germline-derived CDR1 and CDR2 are SGHDT and YYEEEE. DNA for the CDR3: TGTGCCAGCAGCTACACGACTTTCGACCTCCAAGAGACCCAGTACTTC. This gives the protein CASSYTTFDLQETQYF.

The chain combines TRBV7-9 with TRBJ2-3; a weak D match, TRBD2 (7 bases). Germline loops: CDR1 SEHNR, CDR2 FQNEAQ (reference sequence). CDR3 length: 17 residues. Trimming stripped 5 bases from V and 6 bases from J, with 24 bases between. DNA of the CDR3: TGTGCCAGCAGCCCCTGGGGGGGGGCGAGTCGGGGTGATACGCAGTATTTT. Protein: CASSPWGGASRGDTQYF.

The chain employs TRBV2 and TRBJ2-2, with D possibly matching TRBD2 (6 bases). Between the trimmed V and J ends, which lost 4 bases and 6 bases, there was a span of 9 bases. The CDR3 is 13 residues long. Germline CDR1 is SNHLY and CDR2 is FYNNEI. CDR3 loop: CASSVLAPGELFF. The CDR3 bases are TGTGCCAGCAGTGTTCTAGCGCCCGGGGAGCTGTTTTTT.

The gene calls are TRBV12-3 or TRBV12-4 and TRBJ1-2, with a tentative D call TRBD1 (6 bases). CDR3 size: 13 residues. Trimming pared 3 bases from V and 8 bases from J, leaving 13 bases between. The CDR3 loop is CASSFRGHQGYTF. Here the CDR3 DNA reads TGTGCCAGCAGTTTTCGGGGACATCAAGGCTACACCTTC.

CDR3 DNA sequence: TGTGCCAGCAGCTCCCCGACAGACCACACTGAAGCTTTCTTT. As protein: CASSSPTDHTEAFF. V usage is TRBV5-6 and J usage is TRBJ1-1, with D maybe TRBD1 (5 bases). Germline CDR1 is SGHDT and CDR2 is YYEEEE. Trimming removed 3 bases at V and 3 bases at J, with 12 bases between. There are 14 residues in the CDR3. The entire variable domain, with the rest obtained from reference TRBV5-6 and TRBJ1-1, is as follows: DAGVTQSPTHLIKTRGQQVTLRCSPKSGHDTVSWYQQALGQGPQFIFQYYEEEERQRGNFPDRFSGHQFPNYSSELNVNALLLGDSALYLCASSSPTDHTEAFFGQGTRLTVV.

The V call is TRBV5-1, the J call TRBJ2-7; unclear D gene. V was clipped by 0 bases and J by 3 bases, with 16 bases between them. Per the germline V gene, CDR1 is SGHRS and CDR2 is YFSETQ. CDR3 length: 16 residues. CDR3 DNA: TGCGCCAGCAGCTTGGTAAGGGTTACCAATCTCTACGAGCAGTACTTC. This sequence encodes CASSLVRVTNLYEQYF.

The V call is TRBV18, the J call TRBJ1-2; the D is unclear. Looked up from germline, CDR1 is KGHSH and CDR2 is LQKENI. This CDR3 is 14 amino acids long. The germline V and J ends were trimmed by 0 bases and 6 bases, with 11 bases remaining between them. CDR3 in amino acids: CASSPPGRLNGYTF. In DNA form, the CDR3 reads TGTGCCAGCTCACCACCGGGCAGGCTAAATGGCTACACCTTC.

The chain employs TRBV30 and TRBJ1-3, with D unclear. The CDR3 covers 13 residues. Germline-derived CDR1 and CDR2 are GTSNPN and SVGIG (reference sequence). Trimming pared 4 bases from V and 9 bases from J, leaving 16 bases between. The CDR3 here is CAWISRRARTIYF. The DNA for the CDR3 is TGTGCCTGGATCTCACGGCGGGCTCGCACCATATATTTT.